This entry features one T cell receptor beta chain sequence. The antigen is not known. A read error is likely, as this CDR3 ends without the conserved phenylalanine or tryptophan. These data belong to a study of molecular identifiers for immune sequencing clone quantification. Overall study results and limits: One cell's worth of spiked Jurkat TCR RNA was reportedly detectable among about a million naive cells.

TCRdb redid the calling of the PCR reads with MiXCR, one entry per CDR3 protein. The sample lists over 550,000 distinct CDR3 sequences; approximately 24% were seen once. Sequenced input: naive CD8+ T cells from blood, with Jurkat cell RNA spiked in. Regarding subset: FACS-sorted CD8+CD4-CCR7+CD45RA+ naive T cells. This clonotype was sampled from a human donor in good health. Some libraries in this study had Jurkat cell RNA spiked in.

The chain's CDR3 is CASSQVTPDSTGELFS. For the CDR3, the DNA is TGTGCCAGCAGCCAAGTGACTCCCGACAGCACCGGGGAGCTGTTTTCT. The J gene is TRBJ2-2, the V gene TRBV3-1, with D maybe TRBD1 (5 bases). The CDR3 length is 16 residues. From germline, CDR1 is LGHDT and CDR2 YNNKEL (reference sequence). V was trimmed by 1 base and J by 4 bases, leaving 13 bases between them.